This TCR beta chain appears in the sequencing data of a study of cytomegalovirus exposure and HLA in healthy donors. Study observations and caveats: Presence/absence analyses assumed roughly uniform sequencing depth across donors. A few chains linked to CMV were shown in vitro to be specific for CMV antigens.

Comment on this clone: Its target is unknown.

Germline loops: CDR1 LNHDA, CDR2 SQIVND (reference sequence). Deletions cut 7 bases from V and 0 bases from J, with 6 bases between. The CDR3 spans 13 residues. A multiplex PCR was run with 60 Vbeta primers and 13 Jbeta primers. Measured with immunoSEQ multiplex PCR; TCRdb has only the in-frame clones, and not every one. This table holds roughly 110,000 clones, about 78% found once. The TCR was taken from a woman between 35 and 50 years old in good health and CMV-seropositive. The chain has TRBV19 and TRBJ1-4; D not certain. Source material: PBMCs. The DNA for the CDR3 is TGTGCCAGTAACCAGGCAACTAATGAAAAACTGTTTTTT. Encoded protein: CASNQATNEKLFF.